What follows are 9 T cell receptor beta chains derived from one specimen sequenced in a study of shared clonotypes between healthy human individuals. TCRdb's table, derived via immunoSEQ multiplex PCR, lists solely in-frame clones and lacks some. The sample records roughly 2,500,000 clones, roughly 93% being singletons. Material for sequencing was naive CD4+ T cells from PBMCs. The subset is: CD45RA+ positively selected. These receptors all stem from a young man in good health. Some clones in this sample may be carry-over from other donors' samples.

The rearrangement links TRBV28 to TRBJ1-3, with D perhaps TRBD1 (6 bases). In germline, CDR1 is MDHEN, CDR2 SYDVKM. The CDR3 has 16 residues. Trimming removed 5 bases at V and 0 bases at J, with 14 bases between. This chain's CDR3 is CASSPNRVHSGNTIYF. Written as DNA, the CDR3 is TGTGCCAGCAGTCCTAACAGGGTCCACTCTGGAAACACCATATATTTT.

The rearrangement uses TRBV9 and TRBJ2-1, with 7 bases aligning to TRBD2. Germline V CDR1 and CDR2: SGDLS, YYNGEE. The CDR3 contains 17 residues. The J segment lost 0 bases and the V segment lost 0 bases, leaving 6 bases of the junction unmatched. The CDR3: CASSVGKRGSSYNEQFF. DNA of the CDR3: TGTGCCAGCAGCGTAGGGAAGCGGGGAAGCTCCTACAATGAGCAGTTCTTC. Drawing the rest from reference TRBV9 and TRBJ2-1, the complete variable domain is DSGVTQTPKHLITATGQRVTLRCSPRSGDLSVYWYQQSLDQGLQFLIQYYNGEERAKGNILERFSAQQFPDLHSELNLSSLELGDSALYFCASSVGKRGSSYNEQFFGPGTRLTVL.

This chain connects TRBV5-4 to TRBJ2-1; tentatively, D is TRBD1 or TRBD2 (7 bases each). The ends were cut back, 7 bases at V and 9 bases at J, with 17 bases in the middle. The CDR3 sequence is 13 residues long. Looked up from germline, CDR1 is SGHNT and CDR2 is YYREEE (reference sequence). CDR3 sequence reads: CASGIDREGEQFF. The CDR3, as DNA: TGTGCCAGCGGAATAGACAGGGAGGGTGAGCAGTTCTTC.

The CDR3 spells CAWARFVGSGYTF. In DNA, the CDR3 is TGTGCCTGGGCCCGTTTCGTGGGATCTGGCTACACCTTC. This rearrangement joins TRBV30 to TRBJ1-2; D call uncertain. The V end was cut by 5 bases, the J end by 7 bases, with 17 bases between. The germline V gene encodes CDR1 GTSNPN and CDR2 SVGIG (reference sequence). CDR3 length: 13 residues. Supplemented by reference TRBV30 and TRBJ1-2, the full variable domain reads SQTIHQWPATLVQPVGSPLSLECTVEGTSNPNLYWYRQAAGRGLQLLFYSVGIGQISSEVPQNLSASRPQDRQFILSSKKLLLSDSGFYLCAWARFVGSGYTFGSGTRLTVV.

V and J are TRBV2 and TRBJ2-7; 11 bases agree with TRBD1. Germline trimming cut 4 bases from V and 2 bases from J; bases unmatched to any gene: 4. Germline values: CDR1 SNHLY, CDR2 FYNNEI. The CDR3 runs to 15 residues. The DNA for the CDR3 is TGTGCCAGCAGTGGTGGACAGGGGGCAGCCTACGAGCAGTACTTC. Its translation is CASSGGQGAAYEQYF.

V is TRBV19 and J is TRBJ2-7; 10 nucleotides align to TRBD2. CDR1 is LNHDA, CDR2 SQIVND, per germline (reference sequence). V trimming: 9 bases; J trimming: 2 bases; junction bases outside the gene matches: 10. This CDR3 is built from 15 residues. This chain's CDR3 is CASSPLGTSAYEQYF. DNA for the CDR3: TGTGCCAGCTCCCCACTAGGGACTAGCGCCTACGAGCAGTACTTC.

The CDR3 nucleotides are TGTGCCAGCTCACCAGGACAGGGTCAGTATCAGCCCCAGCATTTT. This translates into CASSPGQGQYQPQHF. This chain uses TRBV18 with TRBJ1-5, with 8 bases aligning to TRBD1. Germline lookup yields CDR1 KGHSH and CDR2 LQKENI. The CDR3 consists of 15 residues. Trimming at V came to 2 bases and at J to 5 bases, leaving 5 bases not matched to a gene.

CDR3 protein: CASRIDGLFYGYTF. CDR3 nucleotide sequence: TGTGCCAGCAGAATCGATGGACTTTTCTATGGCTACACCTTC. This chain connects TRBV6-6 to TRBJ1-2, with D unclear. Germline CDR1 reads MNHNY; CDR2 reads SVGAGI (reference sequence). There are 14 residues in the CDR3. Trimming shortened V by 6 bases and J by 4 bases, and 15 bases separated the two germline ends.

For this clone: The same CDR3 arises from other DNA sequences in this sample as well. The V call is TRBV28, the J call TRBJ2-7; D is possibly TRBD1 (5 bases). This CDR3 has 12 residues. Trimming took 5 bases from V and 3 from J, leaving 8 bases between them. The germline V gene has CDR1 MDHEN and CDR2 SYDVKM. The CDR3 DNA reads TGTGCCAGCAGTCTCACAGGCTACGAGCAGTACTTC. It translates to CASSLTGYEQYF.